These T cell receptor beta chains were read from a single sample in a study of Graves' ophthalmopathy and Graves' hyperthyroidism. TCRdb ran MiXCR on the multiplex PCR reads and lists one entry per CDR3 protein. The sample shows 900,000 to 1,200,000 distinct CDR3 sequences, about two fifths of them seen only once. Specimen: peripheral blood or thyroid tissue (not recorded which). The receptor source for this set is an adult man with Graves' hyperthyroidism. CDR3s include the opening cysteine and the closing phenylalanine or tryptophan.

v_call cdr3_aa
TRBV6-1 CASRSGDTQYF
TRBV2 CASSEAGGTPYNEKLFF
TRBV7-8 CASSLGPRESSYEQYF
TRBV7-9 CASSSGDRPYEQYF
TRBV29-1 CSVGQYNSPLHF
TRBV29-1 CSVAPPYEQYF
TRBV19 CASRVTPGQGLNSNQPQHF
TRBV29-1 CSLRRPRVEKLFF
TRBV5-1 CASSLQGHDTEAFF
TRBV7-3 CASSLSDAGELFF
TRBV20-1 CSARVPAGNTIYF
TRBV7-2 CASSQGGPGQIPYEQYF
TRBV7-9 CASSLVGGDRVETQYF
TRBV29-1 CSVRGGWDRGPETQYF